Described below is a single TCR beta chain sequence and its context. Its antigen is unknown. No qualities accompany the bases; no much larger clone lies one base away. The CDR3 runs 18 residues from the cysteine to the phenylalanine. The read is trimmed to its CDR3 DNA, 54 bases read in frame from base 1. The CDR1 and CDR2 encoded by the germline V gene are SGHNT and YENEEA. V trim: 5 bases; J trim: 0 bases; unmatched bases: 11. The immunoSEQ Assay, a bias-controlled multiplex PCR, was used to amplify TCRbeta CDR3 regions from genomic DNA. Per the original workflow: The number of nucleated cells in each sample was estimated from the amplification of reference gene primers within the assay. To quantify the absolute abundance of each unique TCRbeta CDR3 rearrangement, sequence reads were collapsed and filtered. For each sample, productive Simpson clonality was calculated as the square root of Simpson's diversity index across productive rearrangements. What TCRdb holds here is the immuneACCESS table cut down to in-frame rearrangements. Part of the clones is not present; checked against another copy, under half of the missing clones reflect an unresolved V gene, and the others are unexplained. The V and J calls and clone size were taken over from that table, and D and trimming were inferred from the DNA. This sample has around 400,000 clones in its table, and about 88% of those were observed once. The biggest ten clones account for approximately 1.3% of the sample.

These data are taken from a study of blood T cell repertoires in COVID-19 (dated by TCRdb to about 2020). About the investigation overall: The collaborator samples originated in the United States, Italy and Spain and spanned the acute and convalescent phases of COVID-19. The prospective study material was composed of cDNA or gDNA derived from T cells, B-cell-depleted T cells, or PBMCs. Subjects who had been exposed to COVID-19, were actively infected with it, or had recovered from it provided the deeply sampled blood TCRbeta repertoires that made up the dataset. The repertoires were released in a freely available public database intended as a resource for research on the immune response to SARS-CoV-2. The samples were drawn from two sources: the first 160 participants of the ongoing ImmuneRACE study, and over 1,000 subjects contributed by 6 global collaborators. The sample metadata nearly always contained a de-identified subject ID, COVID-19 status, age in years and sex. HLA class I and class II types, where available, came from metadata supplied by the sample provider rather than from assay-based typing. Beyond this particular receptor, the publication reports: How much clinical and demographic metadata was included differed by source and by participant, and the metadata was provided uncurated.

Enrolling through a virtual design, the prospective study's participants ranged in age from roughly 18 to 90 years and lived across some 23 United States geographic areas. Cohort assignment in the prospective study relied on participant-reported clinical history from a screening survey and a study questionnaire. A participant counted as exposed if, within 2 weeks of entering the study, that participant had been in contact with someone who had a PCR-confirmed or clinician-diagnosed COVID-19 case. Mobile phlebotomists in the prospective study collected whole blood, serum and a nasopharyngeal or oropharyngeal swab from every participant. Prospective study participants could optionally give additional blood draws and questionnaires over an approximately 2-month period. Prospective study blood samples were shipped either frozen or at room temperature before DNA extraction.

This sequence was found in a woman aged 18-29 years who had been exposed to COVID-19. Source material: PBMCs or T cells enriched from blood (not recorded which). The V gene is TRBV11-3 and the J gene is TRBJ1-2, and TRBD1 matches 11 of the central bases. The sequenced DNA: TGTGCCAGCAGCCGACCCCCGGACAGGGGGCCCTCTAACTATGGCTACACCTTC. Its product reads: CASSRPPDRGPSNYGYTF.